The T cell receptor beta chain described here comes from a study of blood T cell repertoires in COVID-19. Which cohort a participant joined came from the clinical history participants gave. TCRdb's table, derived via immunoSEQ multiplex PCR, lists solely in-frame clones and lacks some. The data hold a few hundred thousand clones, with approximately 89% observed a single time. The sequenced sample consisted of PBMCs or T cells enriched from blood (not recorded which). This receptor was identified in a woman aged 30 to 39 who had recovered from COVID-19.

This chain's CDR3 is CASSQVTEWEGRIGELFF. The CDR3 DNA reads TGCGCCAGCAGCCAAGTTACGGAGTGGGAGGGCCGTATCGGGGAGCTGTTTTTT. V is TRBV4-1 and J is TRBJ2-2, with TRBD2 matching over 7 bases. Per the germline V gene, CDR1 is MGHRA and CDR2 is YSYEKL. V trimming: 1 base; J trimming: 7 bases; junction bases outside the gene matches: 15. The CDR3 is 18 amino acids.